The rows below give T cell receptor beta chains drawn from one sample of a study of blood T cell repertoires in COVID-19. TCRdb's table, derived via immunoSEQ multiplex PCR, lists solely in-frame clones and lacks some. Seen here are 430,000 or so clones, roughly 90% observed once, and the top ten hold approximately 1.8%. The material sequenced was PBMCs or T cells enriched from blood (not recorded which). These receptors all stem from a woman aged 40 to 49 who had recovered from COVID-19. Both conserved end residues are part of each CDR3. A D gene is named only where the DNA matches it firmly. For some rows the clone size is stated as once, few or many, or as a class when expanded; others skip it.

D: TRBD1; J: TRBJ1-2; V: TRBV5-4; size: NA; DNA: TGTGCCAGCAGCCATGGGGAACAGGGGGCCTATGGCTACACCTTC; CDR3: CASSHGEQGAYGYTF
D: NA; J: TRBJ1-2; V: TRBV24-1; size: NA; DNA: TGTGCCACCAGTGCCCCTTTGGCAGGGGCATCCTATGGCTACACCTTC; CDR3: CATSAPLAGASYGYTF
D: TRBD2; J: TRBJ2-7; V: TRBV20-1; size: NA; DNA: TGCAGTGCTAGTCGGGGACTAGCGGAAGGCTACGAGCAGTACTTC; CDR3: CSASRGLAEGYEQYF
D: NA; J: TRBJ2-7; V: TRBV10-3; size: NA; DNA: TGTGCCACCGAGACAGAGACCTACGAGCAGTACTTC; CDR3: CATETETYEQYF
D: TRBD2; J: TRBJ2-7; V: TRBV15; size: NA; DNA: TGTGCCACCAGCAGGCTAGCGGCTTCCTACGAGCAGTACTTC; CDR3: CATSRLAASYEQYF
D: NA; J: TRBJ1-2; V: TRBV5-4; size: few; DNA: TGTGCCAGCAGCTTGAGGACAGCTGGCTACACCTTC; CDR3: CASSLRTAGYTF
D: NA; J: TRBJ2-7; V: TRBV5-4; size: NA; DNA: TGTGCCAGCAGCTTAAACCAGGGTGCGGCCTACGAGCAGTACTTC; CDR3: CASSLNQGAAYEQYF
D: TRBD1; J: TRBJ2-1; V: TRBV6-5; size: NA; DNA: TGTGCCAGCAGGAAAGGGACAGCGTTTCGCGATGAGCAGTTCTTC; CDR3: CASRKGTAFRDEQFF
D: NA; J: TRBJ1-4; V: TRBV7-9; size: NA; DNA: TGTGCCAGCAGCTTCTGGCAGGCTCATAATGAAAAACTGTTTTTT; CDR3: CASSFWQAHNEKLFF
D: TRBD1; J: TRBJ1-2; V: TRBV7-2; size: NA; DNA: TGTGCCAGCAGCTCCCGGACAGGGGGCGAAGGTTCCTATGGCTACACCTTC; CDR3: CASSSRTGGEGSYGYTF
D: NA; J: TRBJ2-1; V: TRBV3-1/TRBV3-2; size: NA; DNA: TGTGCCAGCAGCCAAGACACGACAGAGCAGTTCTTC; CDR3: CASSQDTTEQFF
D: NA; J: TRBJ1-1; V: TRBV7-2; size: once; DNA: TGTGCCAGCAGCTTAGGGGCAGATTACACTGAAGCTTTCTTT; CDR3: CASSLGADYTEAFF
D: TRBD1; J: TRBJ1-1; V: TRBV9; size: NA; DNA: TGTGCCAGCAGCCCGAGTCCGACAGGGCTTTTTGAAGCTTTCTTT; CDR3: CASSPSPTGLFEAFF
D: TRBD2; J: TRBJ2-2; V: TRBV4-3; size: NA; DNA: TGCGCCAGCAGCCTCATACTGGGACTAGCGGGAAACTTAAACACCGGGGAGCTGTTTTTT; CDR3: CASSLILGLAGNLNTGELFF
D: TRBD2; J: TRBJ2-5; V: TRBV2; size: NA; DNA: TGTGCCAGCAGTGAACCGAGGGCTAGCGGGAGAGGTGAGACCCAGTACTTC; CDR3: CASSEPRASGRGETQYF
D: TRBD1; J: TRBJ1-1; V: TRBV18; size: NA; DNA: TGTGCCAGCTCACCACGGGACAGCTTCGACACTGAAGCTTTCTTT; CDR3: CASSPRDSFDTEAFF
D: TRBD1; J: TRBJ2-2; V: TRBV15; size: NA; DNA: TGTGCCACCAGCACTGACAGGGCCTTTACGGGGGAGCTGTTTTTT; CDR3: CATSTDRAFTGELFF
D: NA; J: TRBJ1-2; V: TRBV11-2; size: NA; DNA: TGTGCCAGCAGCTTAGATCGTGGGGCACCTAACTATGGCTACACCTTC; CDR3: CASSLDRGAPNYGYTF
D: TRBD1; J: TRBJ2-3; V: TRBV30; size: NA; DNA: TGTGCCTGGGGAGACAGGGGGCGGACAGATACGCAGTATTTT; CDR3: CAWGDRGRTDTQYF
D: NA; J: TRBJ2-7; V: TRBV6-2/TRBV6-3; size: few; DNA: TGTGCCAGCAGTTACCCCCCTGAGGTACTCGAGCAGTACTTC; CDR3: CASSYPPEVLEQYF
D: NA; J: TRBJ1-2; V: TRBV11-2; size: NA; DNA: TGTGCCAGCAGCCTAACGGACAGTCTCGCTAACTATGGCTACACCTTC; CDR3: CASSLTDSLANYGYTF
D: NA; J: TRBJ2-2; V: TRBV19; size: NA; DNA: TGTGCCAGTAGTACAGTGACCGGGGAGCTGTTTTTT; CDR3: CASSTVTGELFF
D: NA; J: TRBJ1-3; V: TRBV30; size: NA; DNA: TGTGCCTGGAGTGTACAAGGGACAGGAAACACCATATATTTT; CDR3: CAWSVQGTGNTIYF
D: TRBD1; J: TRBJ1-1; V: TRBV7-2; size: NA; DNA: TGTGCCAGCAGCTTTTCGGGACAGTGGGAAGCTTTCTTT; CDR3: CASSFSGQWEAFF
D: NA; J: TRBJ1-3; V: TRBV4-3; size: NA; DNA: TGCGCCAGCAGCCGTAGAGGGAGCCCGAGCTCTGGAAACACCATATATTTT; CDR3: CASSRRGSPSSGNTIYF
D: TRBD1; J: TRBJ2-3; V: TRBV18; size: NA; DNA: TGTGCCAGCTCACCACTTCTAAAACAGGGGGCCACAGATACGCAGTATTTT; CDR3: CASSPLLKQGATDTQYF
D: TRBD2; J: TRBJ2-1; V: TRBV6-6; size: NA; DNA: TGTGCCAGCACCACTCCCGGGACTAGTATCCACAATGAGCAGTTCTTC; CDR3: CASTTPGTSIHNEQFF
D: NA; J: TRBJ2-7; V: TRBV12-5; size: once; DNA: TGTGCTAGTGGAAAAGGGAGCTACGAGCAGTACTTC; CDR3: CASGKGSYEQYF
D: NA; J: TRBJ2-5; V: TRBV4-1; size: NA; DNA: TGCGCCAGCAGCCAAGGGAGGGCGGAGACCCAGTACTTC; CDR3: CASSQGRAETQYF
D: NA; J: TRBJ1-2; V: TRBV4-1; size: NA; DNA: TGCGCCAGCAGCGAAACCGGAGGGGAGCTTGGCTACACCTTC; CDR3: CASSETGGELGYTF
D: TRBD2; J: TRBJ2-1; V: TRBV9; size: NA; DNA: TGTGCCAGCAGCCCTAGCGGGGGAGTTTACAATGAGCAGTTCTTC; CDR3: CASSPSGGVYNEQFF
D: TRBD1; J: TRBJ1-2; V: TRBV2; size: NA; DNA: TGTGCCGGACAGGGTACTTGGGGCGATGGCTACACCTTC; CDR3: CAGQGTWGDGYTF
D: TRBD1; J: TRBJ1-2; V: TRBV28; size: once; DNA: TGTGCCAGCAGTCAAGCCGGGACAGGGTTCTTCGGCTACACCTTC; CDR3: CASSQAGTGFFGYTF
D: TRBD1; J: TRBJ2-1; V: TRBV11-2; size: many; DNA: TGTGCCAGCAGCCTTGGACAGGGCCGAGCGTTCTTC; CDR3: CASSLGQGRAFF
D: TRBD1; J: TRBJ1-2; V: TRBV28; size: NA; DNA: TGTGCCAGCAGTCCGGGACAGGGGGGTAACTATGGCTACACCTTC; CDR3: CASSPGQGGNYGYTF